This is a list of T cell receptor beta chains from one sample in a study of blood T cell repertoires in COVID-19. TCRdb's table, derived via immunoSEQ multiplex PCR, lists solely in-frame clones and lacks some. The profile shows 85,000 to 120,000 clones, about two thirds of them singletons. Material: peripheral blood. Receptor source: a human donor with acute or convalescent COVID-19. The donor label of this sample is uncertain. Both conserved end residues are part of each CDR3. The D gene is left open where the match is weak. The size of a clone is reported for some rows only, either as once, few or many, or as a class for expanded clones.

d_call,clone_size,j_call,cdr3_length,v_call,cdr3_aa,cdr3_nt
.,.,TRBJ1-2,15,TRBV25-1,CASSVGGTVVYGYTF,TGTGCCAGCAGTGTGGGGGGAACAGTAGTCTATGGCTACACCTTC
TRBD2,.,TRBJ2-7,15,TRBV5-1,CASSLAAGGPYEQYF,TGCGCCAGCAGCTTGGCAGCGGGGGGGCCCTACGAGCAGTACTTC
.,.,TRBJ2-1,15,TRBV3-1/TRBV3-2,CASSQDFSSYNEQFF,TGTGCCAGCAGCCAAGATTTCAGCTCCTACAATGAGCAGTTCTTC
TRBD1,.,TRBJ1-5,15,TRBV13,CASSLGTGPNQPQHF,TGTGCCAGCAGCTTAGGGACAGGGCCAAATCAGCCCCAGCATTTT
.,.,TRBJ1-1,12,TRBV13,CASMYRNTEAFF,TGTGCCAGCATGTACAGGAACACTGAAGCTTTCTTT
.,once,TRBJ1-1,14,TRBV9,CASSALRVGTEAFF,TGTGCCAGCAGCGCCCTCAGGGTGGGCACTGAAGCTTTCTTT
.,.,TRBJ1-2,17,TRBV2,CASSDRSWYRTNYGYTF,TGTGCCAGCAGTGATCGAAGTTGGTACAGGACTAACTATGGCTACACCTTC
TRBD1,once,TRBJ1-6,14,TRBV27,CASRGTAADSPLHF,TGTGCCAGCAGAGGGACAGCGGCGGATTCACCCCTCCACTTT
.,.,TRBJ2-3,14,TRBV6-5,CASSLGPIADTQYF,TGTGCCAGCAGCCTAGGTCCTATCGCAGATACGCAGTATTTT
TRBD1,.,TRBJ2-1,15,TRBV10-3,CAISLQGVGLHEQFF,TGTGCCATCAGTCTACAGGGGGTGGGTCTACATGAGCAGTTCTTC
.,.,TRBJ1-5,15,TRBV2,CASSAWGLSGQPQHF,TGTGCCAGCAGTGCCTGGGGGCTGTCGGGTCAGCCCCAGCATTTT
TRBD1,.,TRBJ2-4,15,TRBV27,CASRDRKLAKNIQYF,TGTGCCAGCAGGGACAGGAAGTTAGCCAAAAACATTCAGTACTTC
.,.,TRBJ2-3,12,TRBV18,CASSPPGDTQYF,TGTGCCAGCTCACCACCCGGAGATACGCAGTATTTT
.,.,TRBJ1-1,14,TRBV10-3,CAISELEGNTEAFF,TGTGCCATCAGTGAACTAGAGGGGAACACTGAAGCTTTCTTT
.,.,TRBJ1-5,14,TRBV15,CATSRTGSRQPQHF,TGTGCCACCAGCAGAACAGGGTCAAGACAGCCCCAGCATTTT
.,few,TRBJ1-2,13,TRBV11-2,CASSHGQNYGYTF,TGTGCCAGCAGCCACGGACAGAACTATGGCTACACCTTC
TRBD1,.,TRBJ2-1,13,TRBV12-3/TRBV12-4,CASSSGQTNEQFF,TGTGCCAGCAGTTCGGGACAGACCAATGAGCAGTTCTTC
.,.,TRBJ2-1,16,TRBV2,CASRVREGVTYNEQFF,TGTGCCAGCAGGGTCAGGGAGGGGGTTACCTACAATGAGCAGTTCTTC
.,.,TRBJ1-1,12,TRBV30,CAWSWGLTEAFF,TGTGCCTGGAGTTGGGGGCTCACTGAAGCTTTCTTT
.,once,TRBJ2-4,14,TRBV6-5,CASSYSLGGPIQYF,TGTGCCAGCAGTTATTCCCTGGGGGGGCCCATTCAGTACTTC
.,.,TRBJ2-2,13,TRBV2,CAKKAGNTGELFF,TGTGCCAAAAAGGCAGGGAACACCGGGGAGCTGTTTTTT
TRBD2,once,TRBJ2-2,14,TRBV15,CATTSLVRTGELFF,TGTGCCACGACTAGCCTTGTGAGGACCGGGGAGCTGTTTTTT
.,.,TRBJ1-3,12,TRBV6-5,CASTRQGNTIYF,TGTGCCAGCACCCGACAGGGAAACACCATATATTTT
.,many,TRBJ1-2,17,TRBV7-2,CASSIPRVGPGNYGYTF,TGTGCCAGCAGCATCCCTCGGGTAGGGCCAGGGAACTATGGCTACACCTTC
TRBD1,.,TRBJ1-2,15,TRBV5-6,CASSPMGTGPFGYTF,TGTGCCAGCAGCCCAATGGGGACAGGGCCGTTCGGCTACACCTTC
.,.,TRBJ1-6,14,TRBV5-6,CASAPGGYNSPLHF,TGTGCCAGCGCTCCGGGGGGCTATAATTCACCCCTCCACTTT
.,.,TRBJ1-6,13,TRBV7-2,CASSLEPGSPLHF,TGTGCCAGCAGCTTAGAGCCTGGTTCACCCCTCCACTTT
.,.,TRBJ1-2,14,TRBV6-5,CASSYVDSLYGYTF,TGTGCCAGCAGTTACGTGGACAGCCTCTATGGCTACACCTTC
.,few,TRBJ1-5,13,TRBV2,CASKQYSNQPQHF,TGTGCCAGCAAACAATATAGCAATCAGCCCCAGCATTTT
TRBD1,.,TRBJ2-1,15,TRBV6-5,CASCWTGPSYNEQFF,TGTGCCAGCTGTTGGACAGGGCCGTCCTACAATGAGCAGTTCTTC
.,.,TRBJ1-2,13,TRBV12-3/TRBV12-4,CASSQDRRYGYTF,TGTGCCAGCAGTCAGGATCGCCGGTATGGCTACACCTTC
TRBD2,few,TRBJ2-3,20,TRBV19,CASSSAFSGGPAYSTDTQYF,TGTGCCAGTAGTTCTGCTTTTAGCGGGGGCCCCGCTTATAGCACAGATACGCAGTATTTT
.,.,TRBJ2-7,12,TRBV19,CASSGQSYEQYF,TGTGCCAGTAGCGGACAGTCCTACGAGCAGTACTTC
TRBD1,.,TRBJ2-2,14,TRBV3-1/TRBV3-2,CASSLGQGSGELFF,TGTGCCAGCAGCCTGGGACAGGGCTCCGGGGAGCTGTTTTTT
TRBD1,.,TRBJ1-5,13,TRBV12-3/TRBV12-4,CASSEFLGQGQHF,TGTGCCAGCAGCGAATTCCTGGGACAGGGCCAGCATTTT
.,.,TRBJ2-3,11,TRBV5-1,CASSSGDTQYF,TGCGCCAGCAGCTCGGGAGATACGCAGTATTTT
.,.,TRBJ1-5,12,TRBV7-9,CASSSGNQPQHF,TGTGCCAGCAGCTCCGGGAATCAGCCCCAGCATTTT
TRBD1,.,TRBJ1-6,14,TRBV18,CASSPGTGYSPLHF,TGTGCCAGCTCACCAGGGACAGGGTATTCACCCCTCCACTTT
TRBD1,.,TRBJ1-6,19,TRBV18,CASSPVPGTGSSYNSPLHF,TGTGCCAGCTCACCTGTTCCCGGGACAGGGAGCTCCTATAATTCACCCCTCCACTTT
TRBD1,.,TRBJ1-5,15,TRBV5-1,CASSSDGQGNQPQHF,TGCGCCAGCAGCTCCGACGGACAGGGCAATCAGCCCCAGCATTTT
.,few,TRBJ1-4,15,TRBV19,CASSIPGGEKEKLFF,TGTGCCAGTAGTATCCCCGGGGGTGAAAAGGAAAAACTGTTTTTT
.,.,TRBJ1-2,15,TRBV19,CASTNPPQKLYGYTF,TGTGCCAGCACCAACCCCCCACAGAAGCTCTATGGCTACACCTTC
.,.,TRBJ1-3,15,TRBV3-1/TRBV3-2,CASSQARTAGNTIYF,TGTGCCAGCAGCCAAGCTAGGACAGCTGGAAACACCATATATTTT
TRBD2,.,TRBJ2-1,14,TRBV6-5,CASSVSGGPGEQFF,TGTGCCAGCAGCGTTAGCGGGGGGCCCGGAGAGCAGTTCTTC
.,.,TRBJ1-1,12,TRBV29-1,CSVEKGSTEAFF,TGCAGCGTTGAAAAAGGGAGCACTGAAGCTTTCTTT
TRBD1,.,TRBJ1-1,15,TRBV29-1,CSATGTGGMNTEAFF,TGCAGCGCCACGGGGACAGGGGGTATGAACACTGAAGCTTTCTTT
.,once,TRBJ1-1,15,TRBV4-1,CASSQDEVANTEAFF,TGCGCCAGCAGCCAAGACGAGGTAGCCAACACTGAAGCTTTCTTT
.,.,TRBJ1-4,15,TRBV6-1,CASSEWRGLDEKLFF,TGTGCCAGCAGTGAATGGAGGGGATTGGATGAAAAACTGTTTTTT
TRBD1,few,TRBJ1-2,15,TRBV5-1,CASSPRRTGNDGYTF,TGCGCCAGCAGCCCCCGGAGGACAGGGAACGATGGCTACACCTTC
TRBD1,.,TRBJ2-5,14,TRBV9,CASAPGQGGETQYF,TGTGCCAGCGCCCCGGGACAGGGCGGAGAGACCCAGTACTTC
.,.,TRBJ2-3,12,TRBV12-3/TRBV12-4,CASTSSGDTQYF,TGTGCCAGCACCTCGTCCGGGGATACGCAGTATTTT